The next 8 T cell receptor beta chains were all read from a single sample in a study of regulatory T cells in long-lasting Graves disease (dated by TCRdb to the early 2020s). The time point label of this sample denotes: newly diagnosed GD, antithyroid drugs for less than 3 months. For both TCR sequencing and RNA sequencing, RNA was extracted from PBMCs using TRIzol. The method was multiplex PCR. The run used an Illumina HiSeq 4000. To build TCR beta libraries, CDR3 regions were amplified by Arm-PCR using iRepertoire HTBI primers. TCRdb cleaned the public reads at Q25 with fastp, built clones with MiXCR and kept in-frame beta chains. Identical CDR3 protein sequences are pooled into one entry, listed with their most common genes and DNA. For this sample the table gives hundreds of thousands of distinct CDR3 sequences, of which over 15% were detected only once. The biggest ten clones account for about 27% of the sample.

These sequences were also reported in another study, on T cells in Graves' hyperthyroidism and ophthalmopathy.

The sequencing used peripheral blood mononuclear cells (PBMCs), collected at new diagnosis, from a patient treated with antithyroid drugs. These TCRs come from a man in his forties with Graves disease. Donor details come from another sample of the same person, matched by shared clones.

In its sample, this clonotype was seen many times. The chain has TRBV7-9 and TRBJ2-3, with D possibly TRBD2 on 6 matching bases. The V end lost 5 bases, the J end lost 14 bases, and 23 bases lay between the germline ends. The germline V gene has CDR1 SEHNR and CDR2 FQNEAQ (reference sequence). The CDR3 has 14 residues. The CDR3 protein is CASSTTLGRSRPYF. The CDR3 DNA follows: TGTGCCAGCAGCACGACCCTTGGGAGGAGTAGGCCGTATTTT.

In DNA, the CDR3 is TGTGCCATCGGGGGGGACTACTACACCGGGGAGCTGTTTTTT. Translating it yields CAIGGDYYTGELFF. The genes are TRBV10-3 and TRBJ2-2, with TRBD2 identical over 7 bases. There are 14 residues in the CDR3. Trimming at V came to 8 bases and at J to 3 bases, leaving 6 bases not matched to a gene. The germline V gene encodes CDR1 ENHRY and CDR2 SYGVKD.

Turning to this clonotype: It is likely a read error, because the conserved phenylalanine at the end of the CDR3 is missing. The gene calls are TRBV13 and TRBJ2-1; D gene uncertain. V was shortened by 2 bases and J by 4 bases, with 12 bases between the two germline ends. From germline, CDR1 is PRHDT and CDR2 FYEKMQ (reference sequence). CDR3 size: 15 residues. Here the CDR3 DNA reads TGTGCCAGCAGCTTAATCACAGACGAGTACAATGAGCAGTTCCTC. It codes for CASSLITDEYNEQFL.

The rearrangement uses TRBV10-2 and TRBJ1-5; tentative D call: TRBD1 (5 bases). Germline CDR1 is WSHSY and CDR2 is SAAADI. The ends were cut back, 4 bases at V and 1 base at J, with 11 bases in the middle. This CDR3 comprises 15 residues. CDR3 nucleotides: TGCGCCAGCAGTGGGTCAGGGCGGAGCAATCAGCCCCAGCATTTT. It specifies CASSGSGRSNQPQHF.

The chain is built from TRBV29-1 and TRBJ2-7; the match to TRBD1 covers 9 bases. The germline gives CDR1 SQVTM, CDR2 ANQGSEA. The CDR3 totals 14 residues. J gave up 2 bases and V 3 bases, and 5 bases lay outside the gene matches. The CDR3 protein is CSVEDRGSPYEQYF. The CDR3 DNA reads TGCAGCGTTGAGGACAGGGGCAGCCCCTACGAGCAGTACTTC.

This clonotype was seen repeatedly, ten times or more. The V gene is TRBV20-1, the J gene TRBJ2-3, with D possibly being TRBD1 (5 bases). The CDR3 totals 16 residues. V was trimmed by 0 bases and J by 3 bases, leaving 16 bases between them. Germline lookup yields CDR1 DFQATT and CDR2 SNEGSKA (reference sequence). This CDR3 reads CSARETSGMSTDTQYF. The CDR3 region has the DNA TGCAGTGCTAGAGAAACCTCAGGGATGAGTACAGATACGCAGTATTTT.

This clonotype was seen many times. The chain joins TRBV2 to TRBJ2-6; D not certain. This CDR3 region has 15 residues. V lost 2 bases to trimming and J lost 1 base, with 6 bases between them. CDR1 and CDR2 (germline): SNHLY, FYNNEI. The CDR3 loop reads CASSERQSGANVLTF. CDR3 nucleotides: TGTGCCAGCAGTGAAAGGCAGTCTGGGGCCAACGTCCTGACTTTC.

This clonotype has a count of ten or more. The V gene is TRBV12-3 or TRBV12-4, the J gene TRBJ1-5; D not certain. Trimming took off 6 bases at V and 4 bases at J, with 16 bases between the two ends. The CDR3 has 15 residues. The CDR3 loop is CASSPAADRNQPQHF. CDR3 coding DNA: TGTGCCAGCAGCCCAGCCGCGGACCGTAATCAGCCCCAGCATTTT.